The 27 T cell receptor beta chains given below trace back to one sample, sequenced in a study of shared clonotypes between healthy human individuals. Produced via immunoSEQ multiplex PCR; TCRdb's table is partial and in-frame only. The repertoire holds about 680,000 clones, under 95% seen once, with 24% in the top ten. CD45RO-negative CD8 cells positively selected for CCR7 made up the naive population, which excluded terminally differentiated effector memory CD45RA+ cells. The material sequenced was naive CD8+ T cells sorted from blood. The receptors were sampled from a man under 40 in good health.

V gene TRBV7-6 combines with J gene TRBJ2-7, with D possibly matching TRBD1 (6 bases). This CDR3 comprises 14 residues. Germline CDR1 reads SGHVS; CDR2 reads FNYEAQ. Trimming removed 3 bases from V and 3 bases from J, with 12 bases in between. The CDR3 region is CASSFGTRHYEQYF. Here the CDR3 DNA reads TGTGCCAGCAGCTTTGGGACAAGGCACTACGAGCAGTACTTC.

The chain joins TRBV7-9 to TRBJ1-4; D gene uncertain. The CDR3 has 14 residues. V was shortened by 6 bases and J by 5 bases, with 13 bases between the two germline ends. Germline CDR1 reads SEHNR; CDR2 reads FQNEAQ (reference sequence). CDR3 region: CASRPWVGNEKLFF. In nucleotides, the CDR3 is TGTGCCAGCAGACCATGGGTAGGGAATGAAAAACTGTTTTTT.

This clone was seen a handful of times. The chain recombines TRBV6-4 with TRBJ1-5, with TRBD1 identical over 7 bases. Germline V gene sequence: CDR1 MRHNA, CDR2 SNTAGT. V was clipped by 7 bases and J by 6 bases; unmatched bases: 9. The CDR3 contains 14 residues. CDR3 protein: CASNGTVAGQPQHF. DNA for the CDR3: TGTGCCAGCAACGGGACAGTTGCAGGTCAGCCCCAGCATTTT.

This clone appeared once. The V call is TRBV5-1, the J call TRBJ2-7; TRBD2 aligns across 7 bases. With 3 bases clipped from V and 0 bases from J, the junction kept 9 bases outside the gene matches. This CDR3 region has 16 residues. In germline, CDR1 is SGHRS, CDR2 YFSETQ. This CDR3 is CASSYPTTSNSYEQYF. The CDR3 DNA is TGCGCCAGCAGCTACCCTACGACTAGCAACTCCTACGAGCAGTACTTC.

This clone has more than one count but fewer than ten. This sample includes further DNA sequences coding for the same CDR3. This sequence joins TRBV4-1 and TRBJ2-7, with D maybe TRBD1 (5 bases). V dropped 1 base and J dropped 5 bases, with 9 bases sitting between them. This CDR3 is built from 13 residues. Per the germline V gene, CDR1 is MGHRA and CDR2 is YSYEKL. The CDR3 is CASSQVQGNEQYF. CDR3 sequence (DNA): TGCGCCAGCAGCCAAGTGCAGGGTAACGAGCAGTACTTC.

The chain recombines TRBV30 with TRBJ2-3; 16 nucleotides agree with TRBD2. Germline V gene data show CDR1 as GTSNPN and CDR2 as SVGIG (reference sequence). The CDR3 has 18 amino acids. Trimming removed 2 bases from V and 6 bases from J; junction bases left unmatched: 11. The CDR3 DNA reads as TGTGCCTGGAGTAGTATGGGACTAGCGGGAGGGCTTAGGGATACGCAGTATTTT. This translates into CAWSSMGLAGGLRDTQYF.

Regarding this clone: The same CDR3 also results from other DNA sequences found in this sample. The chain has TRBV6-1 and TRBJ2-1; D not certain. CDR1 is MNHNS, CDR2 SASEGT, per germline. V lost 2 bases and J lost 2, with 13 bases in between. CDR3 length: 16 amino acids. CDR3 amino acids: CASSETSGRAYNEQFF. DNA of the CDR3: TGTGCCAGCAGTGAAACGTCAGGAAGAGCCTACAATGAGCAGTTCTTC.

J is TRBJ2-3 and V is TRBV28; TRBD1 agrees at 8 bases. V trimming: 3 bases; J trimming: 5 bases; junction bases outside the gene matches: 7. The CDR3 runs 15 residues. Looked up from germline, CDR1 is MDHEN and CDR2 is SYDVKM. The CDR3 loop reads CASSFGQGRGDTQYF. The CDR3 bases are TGTGCCAGCAGTTTTGGACAGGGACGTGGAGATACGCAGTATTTT.

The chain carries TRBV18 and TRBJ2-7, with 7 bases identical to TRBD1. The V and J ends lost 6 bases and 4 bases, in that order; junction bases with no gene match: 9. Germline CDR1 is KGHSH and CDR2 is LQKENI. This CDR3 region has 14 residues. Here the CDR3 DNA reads TGTGCCAGCTCGCCTTCGGGACAGCATTACGAGCAGTACTTC. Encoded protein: CASSPSGQHYEQYF.

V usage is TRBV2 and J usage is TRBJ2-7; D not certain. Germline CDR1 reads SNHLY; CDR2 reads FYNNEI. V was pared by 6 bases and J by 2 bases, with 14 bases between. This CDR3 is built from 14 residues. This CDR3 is CASSGRSPTYEQYF. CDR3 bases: TGTGCCAGCAGCGGAAGATCTCCCACCTACGAGCAGTACTTC.

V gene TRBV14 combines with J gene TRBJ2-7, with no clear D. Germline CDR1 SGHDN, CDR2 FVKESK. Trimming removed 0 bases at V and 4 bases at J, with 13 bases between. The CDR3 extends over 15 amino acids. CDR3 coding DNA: TGTGCCAGCAGCCAAGAACCCCAGTTGTGGTACGAGCAGTACTTC. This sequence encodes CASSQEPQLWYEQYF.

The CDR3 coding sequence is TGTGCCAGCAGCCATCCAGGTGGGACTAGCGGGGAAGACCTCTACGAGCAGTACTTC. Protein sequence: CASSHPGGTSGEDLYEQYF. The chain recombines TRBV14 with TRBJ2-7, with 13 bases identical to TRBD2. CDR1 and CDR2 from the germline V gene are SGHDN and FVKESK. The CDR3 has 19 residues. The V gene end was trimmed by 3 bases and the J gene end by 3 bases; junction bases not matched to a gene: 14. Full variable domain (remainder filled in from reference TRBV14 and TRBJ2-7): EAGVTQFPSHSVIEKGQTVTLRCDPISGHDNLYWYRRVMGKEIKFLLHFVKESKQDESGMPNNRFLAERTGGTYSTLKVQPAELEDSGVYFCASSHPGGTSGEDLYEQYFGPGTRLTVT.

For the CDR3, the DNA is TGTGCCAGCAGCATCCACCTGGACTACGAGCAGTACTTC. Protein: CASSIHLDYEQYF. This chain links TRBV7-3 with TRBJ2-7; D gene uncertain. The CDR3 is made up of 13 amino acids. CDR1 is SGHTA and CDR2 is FQGTGA in the germline V gene. Trimming shortened V by 5 bases and J by 3 bases, and 11 bases separated the two germline ends.

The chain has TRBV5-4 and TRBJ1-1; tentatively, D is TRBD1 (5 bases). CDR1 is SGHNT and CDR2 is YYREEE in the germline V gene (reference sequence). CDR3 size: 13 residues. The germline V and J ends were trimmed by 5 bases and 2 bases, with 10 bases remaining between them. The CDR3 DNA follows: TGTGCCAGCAGTCGGGGGGTTAACACTGAAGCTTTCTTT. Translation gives CASSRGVNTEAFF.

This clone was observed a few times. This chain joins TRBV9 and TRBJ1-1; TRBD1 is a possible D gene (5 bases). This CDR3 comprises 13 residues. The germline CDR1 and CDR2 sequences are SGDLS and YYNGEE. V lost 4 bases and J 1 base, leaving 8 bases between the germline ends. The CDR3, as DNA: TGTGCCAGCAGCTCTGGGGGGAACACTGAAGCTTTCTTT. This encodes CASSSGGNTEAFF.

CDR3 amino acids: CASSPHNEQFF. CDR3 bases: TGTGCCAGCAGCCCTCACAATGAGCAGTTCTTC. This sequence joins TRBV9 and TRBJ2-1, with unresolved D. Germline V CDR1 and CDR2: SGDLS, YYNGEE. The CDR3 is 11 residues long. Between the trimmed V and J ends, which lost 4 bases and 5 bases, there was a span of 4 bases.

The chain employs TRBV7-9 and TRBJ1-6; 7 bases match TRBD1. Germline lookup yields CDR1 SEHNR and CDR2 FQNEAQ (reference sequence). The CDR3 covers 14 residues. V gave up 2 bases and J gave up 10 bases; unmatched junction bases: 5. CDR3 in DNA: TGTGCCAGCAGCTTAAAACAGGGGTTCTCACCCCTCCACTTT. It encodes CASSLKQGFSPLHF.

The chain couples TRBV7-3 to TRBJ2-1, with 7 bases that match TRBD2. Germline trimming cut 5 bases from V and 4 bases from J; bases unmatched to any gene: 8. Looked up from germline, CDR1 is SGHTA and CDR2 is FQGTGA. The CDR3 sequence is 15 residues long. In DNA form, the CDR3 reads TGTGCCAGCAGCCCGTCTAGCGGAGCATACAATGAGCAGTTCTTC. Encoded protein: CASSPSSGAYNEQFF.

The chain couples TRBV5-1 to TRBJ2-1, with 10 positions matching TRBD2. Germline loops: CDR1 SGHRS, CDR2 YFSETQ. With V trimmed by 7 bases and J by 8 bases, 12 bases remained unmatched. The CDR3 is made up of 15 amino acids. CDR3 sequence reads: CASGLGAGGPDEQFF. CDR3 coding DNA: TGCGCCAGCGGTTTGGGAGCGGGAGGGCCGGATGAGCAGTTCTTC.

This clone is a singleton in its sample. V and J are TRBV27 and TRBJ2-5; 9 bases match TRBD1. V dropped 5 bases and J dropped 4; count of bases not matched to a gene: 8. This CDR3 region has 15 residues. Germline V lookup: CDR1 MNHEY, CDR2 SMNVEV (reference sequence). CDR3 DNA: TGTGCCAGCAGTCCCCGGGACAGGGCCGGAGAGACCCAGTACTTC. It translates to CASSPRDRAGETQYF.

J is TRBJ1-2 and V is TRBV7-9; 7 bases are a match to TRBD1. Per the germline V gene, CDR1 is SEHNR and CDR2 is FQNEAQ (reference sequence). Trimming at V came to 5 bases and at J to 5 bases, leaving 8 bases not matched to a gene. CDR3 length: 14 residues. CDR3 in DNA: TGTGCCAGCAGCCCGAACAGGGGAGAGTATGGCTACACCTTC. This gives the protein CASSPNRGEYGYTF. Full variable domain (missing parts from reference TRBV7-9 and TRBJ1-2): DTGVSQNPRHKITKRGQNVTFRCDPISEHNRLYWYRQTLGQGPEFLTYFQNEAQLEKSRLLSDRFSAERPKGSFSTLEIQRTEQGDSAMYLCASSPNRGEYGYTFGSGTRLTVV.

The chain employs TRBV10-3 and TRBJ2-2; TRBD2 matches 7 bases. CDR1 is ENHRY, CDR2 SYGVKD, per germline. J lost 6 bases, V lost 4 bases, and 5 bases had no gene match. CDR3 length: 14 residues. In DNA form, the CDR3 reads TGTGCCATCAGTGTGGGCGGGAGCGCCGGGGAGCTGTTTTTT. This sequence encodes CAISVGGSAGELFF.

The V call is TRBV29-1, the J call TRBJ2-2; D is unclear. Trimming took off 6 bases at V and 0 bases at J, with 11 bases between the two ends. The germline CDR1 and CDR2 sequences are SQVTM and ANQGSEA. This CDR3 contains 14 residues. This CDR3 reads CSVAGRPNTGELFF. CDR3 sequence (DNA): TGCAGCGTCGCAGGCAGGCCGAACACCGGGGAGCTGTTTTTT.

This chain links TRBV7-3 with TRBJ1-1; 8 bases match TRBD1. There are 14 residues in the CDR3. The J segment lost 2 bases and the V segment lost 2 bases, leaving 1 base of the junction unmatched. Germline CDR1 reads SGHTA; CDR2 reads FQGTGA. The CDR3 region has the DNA TGTGCCAGCAGCTTAGCAGGGGGCAACACTGAAGCTTTCTTT. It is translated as CASSLAGGNTEAFF.

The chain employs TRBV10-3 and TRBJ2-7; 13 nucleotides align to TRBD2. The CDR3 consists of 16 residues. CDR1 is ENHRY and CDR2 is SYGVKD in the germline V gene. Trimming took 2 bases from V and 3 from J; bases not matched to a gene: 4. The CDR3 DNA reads TGTGCCATCAGTGAGGGACTAGCGGGAGATCTCTACGAGCAGTACTTC. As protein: CAISEGLAGDLYEQYF.

The CDR3 protein is CASSQDSNEQFF. In DNA form, the CDR3 reads TGTGCCAGCAGCCAAGACAGCAATGAGCAGTTCTTC. The chain links TRBV7-9 to TRBJ2-1, with D tentatively TRBD1 (5 bases). V was shortened by 5 bases and J by 6 bases, with 8 bases between the two germline ends. The CDR3 is 12 residues long. Germline-derived CDR1 and CDR2 are SEHNR and FQNEAQ (reference sequence).

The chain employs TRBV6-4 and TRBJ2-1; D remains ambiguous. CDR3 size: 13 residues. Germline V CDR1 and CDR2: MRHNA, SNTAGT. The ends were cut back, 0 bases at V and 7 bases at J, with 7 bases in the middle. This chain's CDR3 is CASSDSTRNEQFF. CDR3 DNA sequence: TGTGCCAGCAGTGACTCGACAAGGAATGAGCAGTTCTTC.